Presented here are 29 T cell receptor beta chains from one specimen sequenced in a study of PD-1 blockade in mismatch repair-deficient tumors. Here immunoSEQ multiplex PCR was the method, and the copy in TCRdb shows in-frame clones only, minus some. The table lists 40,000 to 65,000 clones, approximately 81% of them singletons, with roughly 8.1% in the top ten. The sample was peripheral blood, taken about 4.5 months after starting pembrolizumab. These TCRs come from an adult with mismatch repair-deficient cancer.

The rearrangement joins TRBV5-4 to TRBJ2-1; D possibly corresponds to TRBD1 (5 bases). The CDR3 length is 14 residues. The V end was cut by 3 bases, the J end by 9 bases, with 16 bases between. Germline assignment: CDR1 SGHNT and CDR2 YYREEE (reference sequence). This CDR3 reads CASSSTLTDSEQFF. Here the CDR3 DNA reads TGTGCCAGCAGCTCGACGTTGACAGACTCTGAGCAGTTCTTC. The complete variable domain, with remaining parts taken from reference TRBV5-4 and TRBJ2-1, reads ETGVTQSPTHLIKTRGQQVTLRCSSQSGHNTVSWYQQALGQGPQFIFQYYREEENGRGNFPPRFSGLQFPNYSSELNVNALELDDSALYLCASSSTLTDSEQFFGPGTRLTVL.

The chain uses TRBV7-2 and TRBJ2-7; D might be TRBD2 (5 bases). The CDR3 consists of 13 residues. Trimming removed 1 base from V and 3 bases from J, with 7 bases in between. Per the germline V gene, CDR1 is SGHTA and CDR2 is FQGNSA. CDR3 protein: CASSLGGGYEQYF. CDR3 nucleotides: TGTGCCAGCAGCTTAGGAGGAGGCTACGAGCAGTACTTC.

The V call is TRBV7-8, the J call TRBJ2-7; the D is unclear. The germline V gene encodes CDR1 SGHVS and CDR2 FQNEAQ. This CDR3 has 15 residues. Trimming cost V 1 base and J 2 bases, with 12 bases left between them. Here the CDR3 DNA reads TGTGCCAGCAGCTTAGATACAAACGGACCCTACGAGCAGTACTTC. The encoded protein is CASSLDTNGPYEQYF.

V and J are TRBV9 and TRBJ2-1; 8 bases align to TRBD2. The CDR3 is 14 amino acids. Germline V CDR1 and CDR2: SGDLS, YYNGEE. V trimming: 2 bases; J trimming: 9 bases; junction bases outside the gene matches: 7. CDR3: CASSVDGGVLEQFF. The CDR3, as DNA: TGTGCCAGCAGCGTTGACGGGGGGGTCCTTGAGCAGTTCTTC.

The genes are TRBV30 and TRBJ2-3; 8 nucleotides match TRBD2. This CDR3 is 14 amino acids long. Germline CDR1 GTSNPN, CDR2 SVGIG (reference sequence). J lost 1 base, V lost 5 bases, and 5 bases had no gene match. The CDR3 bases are TGTGCCTGGGGCGGGCGGGGGGGCACAGATACGCAGTATTTT. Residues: CAWGGRGGTDTQYF. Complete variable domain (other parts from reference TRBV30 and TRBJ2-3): SQTIHQWPATLVQPVGSPLSLECTVEGTSNPNLYWYRQAAGRGLQLLFYSVGIGQISSEVPQNLSASRPQDRQFILSSKKLLLSDSGFYLCAWGGRGGTDTQYFGPGTRLTVL.

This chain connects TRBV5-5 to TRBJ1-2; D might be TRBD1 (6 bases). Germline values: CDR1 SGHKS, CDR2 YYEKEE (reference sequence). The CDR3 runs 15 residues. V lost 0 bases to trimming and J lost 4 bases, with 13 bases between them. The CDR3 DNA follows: TGTGCCAGCAGCTTGGTTCCGGGGGCCGGCTATGGCTACACCTTC. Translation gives CASSLVPGAGYGYTF.

This CDR3 reads CASSLELAGLNTQYF. In DNA form, the CDR3 reads TGTGCCAGCAGCTTGGAACTAGCGGGATTGAATACGCAGTATTTT. The chain has TRBV5-6 and TRBJ2-3; TRBD2 matches 10 bases. Trimming took 0 bases from V and 7 from J; bases not matched to a gene: 5. This CDR3 is built from 15 residues. Germline assignment: CDR1 SGHDT and CDR2 YYEEEE.

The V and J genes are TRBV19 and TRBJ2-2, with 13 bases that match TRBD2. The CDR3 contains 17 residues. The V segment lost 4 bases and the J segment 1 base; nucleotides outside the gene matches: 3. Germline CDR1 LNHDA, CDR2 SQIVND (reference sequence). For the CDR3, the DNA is TGTGCCAGTAGTAGGGGACTAGCGGGACTGAACACCGGGGAGCTGTTTTTT. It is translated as CASSRGLAGLNTGELFF. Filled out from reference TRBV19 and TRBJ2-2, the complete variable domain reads DGGITQSPKYLFRKEGQNVTLSCEQNLNHDAMYWYRQDPGQGLRLIYYSQIVNDFQKGDIAEGYSVSREKKESFPLTVTSAQKNPTAFYLCASSRGLAGLNTGELFFGEGSRLTVL.

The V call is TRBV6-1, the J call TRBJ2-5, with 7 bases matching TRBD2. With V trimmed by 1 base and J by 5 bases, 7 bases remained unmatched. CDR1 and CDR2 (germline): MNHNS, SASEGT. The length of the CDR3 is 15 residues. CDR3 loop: CASSEGEGGLETQYF. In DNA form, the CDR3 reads TGTGCCAGCAGTGAAGGGGAGGGAGGGCTGGAGACCCAGTACTTC.

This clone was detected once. The CDR3 sequence: CASSLAKYNNEQFF. CDR3 in DNA: TGCGCCAGCAGCTTGGCCAAATACAACAATGAGCAGTTCTTC. V is TRBV5-1 and J is TRBJ2-1; D not certain. Germline lookup yields CDR1 SGHRS and CDR2 YFSETQ. CDR3 length: 14 amino acids. Between the trimmed V and J ends, which lost 0 bases and 5 bases, there was a span of 9 bases.

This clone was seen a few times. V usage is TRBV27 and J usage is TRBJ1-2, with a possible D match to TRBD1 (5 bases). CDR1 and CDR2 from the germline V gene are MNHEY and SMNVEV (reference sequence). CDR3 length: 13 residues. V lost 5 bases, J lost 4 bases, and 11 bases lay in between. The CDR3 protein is CASSPNGGYGYTF. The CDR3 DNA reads TGTGCCAGCAGTCCGAACGGGGGCTATGGCTACACCTTC.

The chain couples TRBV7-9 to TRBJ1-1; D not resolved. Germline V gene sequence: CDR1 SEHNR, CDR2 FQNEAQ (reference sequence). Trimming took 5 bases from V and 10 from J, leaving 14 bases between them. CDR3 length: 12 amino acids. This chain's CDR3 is CASSEGLVAAFF. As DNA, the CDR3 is TGTGCCAGCAGCGAAGGCCTCGTGGCAGCTTTCTTT.

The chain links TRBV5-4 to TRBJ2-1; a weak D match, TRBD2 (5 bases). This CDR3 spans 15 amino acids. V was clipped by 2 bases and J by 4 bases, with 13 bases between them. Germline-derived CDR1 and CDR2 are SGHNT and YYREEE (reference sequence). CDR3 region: CASSFPPTTYNEQFF. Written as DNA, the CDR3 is TGTGCCAGCAGCTTCCCCCCGACTACTTACAATGAGCAGTTCTTC.

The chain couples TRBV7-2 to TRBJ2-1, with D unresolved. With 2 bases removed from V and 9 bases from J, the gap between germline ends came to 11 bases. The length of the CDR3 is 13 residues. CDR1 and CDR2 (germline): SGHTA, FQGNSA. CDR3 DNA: TGTGCCAGCAGCTTAATTTCACCCGGTGAGCAGTTCTTC. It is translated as CASSLISPGEQFF.

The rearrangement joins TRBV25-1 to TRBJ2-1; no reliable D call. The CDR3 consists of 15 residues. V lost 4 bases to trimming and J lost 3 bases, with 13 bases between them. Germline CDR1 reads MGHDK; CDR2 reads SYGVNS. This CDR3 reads CASSGRAGIYNEQFF. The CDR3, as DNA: TGTGCCAGCAGTGGCCGGGCCGGTATCTACAATGAGCAGTTCTTC.

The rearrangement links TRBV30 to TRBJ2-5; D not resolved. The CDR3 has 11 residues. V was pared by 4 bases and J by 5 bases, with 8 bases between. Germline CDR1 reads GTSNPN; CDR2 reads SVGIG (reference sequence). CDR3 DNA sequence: TGTGCCTGGAAAGACGGTGAGACCCAGTACTTC. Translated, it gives CAWKDGETQYF.

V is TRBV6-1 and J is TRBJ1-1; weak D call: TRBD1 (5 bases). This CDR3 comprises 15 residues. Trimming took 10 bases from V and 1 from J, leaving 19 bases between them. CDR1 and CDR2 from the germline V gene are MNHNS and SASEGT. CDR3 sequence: CATTPGTSQNTEAFF. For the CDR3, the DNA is TGTGCCACTACACCGGGGACCTCTCAGAACACTGAAGCTTTCTTT.

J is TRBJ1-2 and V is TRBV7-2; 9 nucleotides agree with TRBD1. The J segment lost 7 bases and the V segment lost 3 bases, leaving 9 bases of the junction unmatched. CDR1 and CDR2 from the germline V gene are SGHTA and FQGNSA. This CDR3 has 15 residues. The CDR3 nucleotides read TGTGCCAGCAGCTTCCGGGACAGGGAGGCGGGTGGCTACACCTTC. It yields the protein CASSFRDREAGGYTF.

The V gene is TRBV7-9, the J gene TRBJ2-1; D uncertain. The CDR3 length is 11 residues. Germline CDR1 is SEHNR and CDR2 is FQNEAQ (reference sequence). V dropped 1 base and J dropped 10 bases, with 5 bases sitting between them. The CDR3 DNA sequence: TGTGCCAGCAGCTTAGTGTGGGAGCAGTTCTTC. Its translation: CASSLVWEQFF.

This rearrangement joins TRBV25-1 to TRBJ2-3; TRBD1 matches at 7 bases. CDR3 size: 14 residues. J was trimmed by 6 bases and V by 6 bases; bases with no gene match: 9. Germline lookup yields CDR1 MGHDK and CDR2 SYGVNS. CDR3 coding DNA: TGTGCCAGCAGCGAGATCGACAGGGCGGATACGCAGTATTTT. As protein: CASSEIDRADTQYF.

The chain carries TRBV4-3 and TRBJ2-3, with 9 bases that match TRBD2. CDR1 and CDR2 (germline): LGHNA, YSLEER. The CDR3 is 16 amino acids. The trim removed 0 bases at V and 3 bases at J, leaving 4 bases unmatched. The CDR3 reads CASSQDSGSGTDTQYF. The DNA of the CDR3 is TGCGCCAGCAGCCAAGATAGCGGGAGTGGGACAGATACGCAGTATTTT.

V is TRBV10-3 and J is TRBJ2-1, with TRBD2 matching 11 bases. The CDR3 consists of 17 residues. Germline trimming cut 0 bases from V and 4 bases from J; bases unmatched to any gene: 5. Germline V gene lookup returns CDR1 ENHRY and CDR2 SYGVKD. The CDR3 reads CAISESASGRRYNEQFF. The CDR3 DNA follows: TGTGCCATCAGTGAGTCGGCTAGCGGGAGGAGGTACAATGAGCAGTTCTTC.

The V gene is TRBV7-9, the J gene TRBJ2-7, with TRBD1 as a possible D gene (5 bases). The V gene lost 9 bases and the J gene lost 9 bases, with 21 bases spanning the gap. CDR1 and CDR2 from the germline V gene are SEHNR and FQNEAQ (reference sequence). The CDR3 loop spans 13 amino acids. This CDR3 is CASQTAPTVGQYF. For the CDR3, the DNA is TGTGCCAGTCAGACAGCCCCAACCGTGGGGCAGTACTTC.

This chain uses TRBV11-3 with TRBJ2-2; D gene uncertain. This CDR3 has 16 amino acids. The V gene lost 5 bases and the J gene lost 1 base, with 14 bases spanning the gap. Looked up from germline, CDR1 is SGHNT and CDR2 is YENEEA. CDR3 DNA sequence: TGTGCCAGCAGCCCAAGAAGGACGGAGAACACCGGGGAGCTGTTTTTT. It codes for CASSPRRTENTGELFF. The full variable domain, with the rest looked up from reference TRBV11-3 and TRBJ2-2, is EAGVVQSPRYKIIEKKQPVAFWCNPISGHNTLYWYLQNLGQGPELLIRYENEEAVDDSQLPKDRFSAERLKGVDSTLKIQPAELGDSAVYLCASSPRRTENTGELFFGEGSRLTVL.

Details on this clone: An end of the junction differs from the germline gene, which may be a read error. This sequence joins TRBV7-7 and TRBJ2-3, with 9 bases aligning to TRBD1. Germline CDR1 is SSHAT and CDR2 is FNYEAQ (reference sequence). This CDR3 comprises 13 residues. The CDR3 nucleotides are TGTGCTAGCAGCCGGGACAGGGACGATACGCAGTATTTT. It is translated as CASSRDRDDTQYF.

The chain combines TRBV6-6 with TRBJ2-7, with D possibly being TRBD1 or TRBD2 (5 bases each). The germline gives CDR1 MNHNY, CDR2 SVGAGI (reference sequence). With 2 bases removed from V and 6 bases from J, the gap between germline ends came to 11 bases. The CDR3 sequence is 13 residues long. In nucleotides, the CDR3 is TGTGCCAGCAGTTACCCGGGGCGCCTCGAGCAGTACTTC. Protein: CASSYPGRLEQYF.

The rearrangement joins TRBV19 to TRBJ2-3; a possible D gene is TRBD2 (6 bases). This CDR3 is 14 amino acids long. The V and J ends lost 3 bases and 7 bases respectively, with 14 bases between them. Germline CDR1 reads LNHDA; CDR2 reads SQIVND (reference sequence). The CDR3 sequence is CASSIEGGVHTQYF. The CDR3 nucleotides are TGTGCCAGTAGTATCGAGGGAGGCGTACATACGCAGTATTTT.

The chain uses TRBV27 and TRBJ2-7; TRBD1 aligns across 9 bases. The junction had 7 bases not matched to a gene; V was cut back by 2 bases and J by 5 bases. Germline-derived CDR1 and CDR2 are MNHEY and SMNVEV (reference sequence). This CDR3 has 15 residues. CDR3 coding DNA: TGTGCCAGCAGTTTAGACGGGACAGGGCCCGACGAGCAGTACTTC. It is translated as CASSLDGTGPDEQYF.

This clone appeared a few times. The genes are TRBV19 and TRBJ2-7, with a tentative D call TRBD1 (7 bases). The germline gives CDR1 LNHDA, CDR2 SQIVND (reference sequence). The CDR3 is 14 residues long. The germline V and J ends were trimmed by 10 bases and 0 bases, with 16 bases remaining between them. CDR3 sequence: CATSQGGGSYEQYF. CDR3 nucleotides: TGTGCCACCTCCCAGGGGGGCGGCTCCTACGAGCAGTACTTC.